What follows are 5 T cell receptor beta chains derived from one specimen sequenced in a study of T cells in localized non-small cell lung cancer. Repertoires were generated with immunoSEQ multiplex PCR, while TCRdb's copy carries only in-frame clones and drops some. The repertoire includes about 77,000 clones, approximately 90% of them detected once, and around 20% sits in the top ten. Sequencing used peripheral blood, obtained before any cancer treatment. These receptors originate from a woman aged 35 to 75 with stage I squamous cell lung carcinoma.

The J gene is TRBJ2-1, the V gene TRBV9; TRBD2 might be the D (5 bases). The CDR3 is 14 amino acids. Germline V gene sequence: CDR1 SGDLS, CDR2 YYNGEE. The V and J ends lost 1 base and 3 bases respectively, with 8 bases between them. CDR3 amino acids: CASSVFDYYNEQFF. CDR3 in DNA: TGTGCCAGCAGCGTATTTGACTACTACAATGAGCAGTTCTTC.

This chain connects TRBV5-1 to TRBJ1-2; D remains unclear. This CDR3 has 14 residues. Trimming removed 4 bases at V and 4 bases at J, with 14 bases between. The germline V gene has CDR1 SGHRS and CDR2 YFSETQ. CDR3 residues: CASSHNQRGYGYTF. CDR3 nucleotide sequence: TGCGCCAGCAGCCATAACCAGAGAGGCTATGGCTACACCTTC.

The chain uses TRBV18 and TRBJ2-2; the D gene is possibly TRBD1 (5 bases). Trimming shortened V by 5 bases and J by 1 base, and 8 bases separated the two germline ends. CDR3 length equals 14 residues. CDR1 is KGHSH and CDR2 is LQKENI in the germline V gene. CDR3 sequence reads: CASSGQGNTGELFF. In DNA form, the CDR3 reads TGTGCCAGCTCAGGCCAGGGGAACACCGGGGAGCTGTTTTTT.

The V and J genes are TRBV7-8 and TRBJ1-5, with 8 bases identical to TRBD1. The CDR3 runs to 14 residues. V trimming: 4 bases; J trimming: 9 bases; junction bases outside the gene matches: 8. Germline V CDR1 and CDR2: SGHVS, FQNEAQ. The CDR3: CASSWDRRSGPQHF. In DNA form, the CDR3 reads TGTGCCAGCAGCTGGGACAGGAGGTCGGGGCCCCAGCATTTT.

The chain joins TRBV12-5 to TRBJ1-5; TRBD1 matches at 7 bases. The ends lost 7 bases at V and 0 bases at J; junction bases unmatched: 12. The CDR3 extends over 17 amino acids. Germline V gene lookup returns CDR1 LGHNT and CDR2 FRNRAP. The DNA for the CDR3 is TGTGCTAGTGTCCTAACAGGGGTGAAAGGTAGCAATCAGCCCCAGCATTTT. The encoded protein is CASVLTGVKGSNQPQHF. Drawing the rest from reference TRBV12-5 and TRBJ1-5, the complete variable domain is DARVTQTPRHKVTEMGQEVTMRCQPILGHNTVFWYRQTMMQGLELLAYFRNRAPLDDSGMPKDRFSAEMPDATLATLKIQPSEPRDSAVYFCASVLTGVKGSNQPQHFGDGTRLSIL.